The 11 T cell receptor beta chains presented below share a single source sample, sequenced in a study of T and B cells in COVID-19 patients. BIOMED2 TRB-A/B primer pools were used in multiplex TRB PCR. Each CDR3 protein is one row after TCRdb ran MiXCR on the multiplex PCR reads. Of around 3,300 distinct CDR3 sequences in the sample, approximately 28% were seen once. TRB was amplified from around 250-500 ng of blood genomic DNA. The sequenced material came from blood. The receptors here all came from a human donor with active COVID-19. The donor label of this sample is uncertain.

The chain carries TRBV20-1 and TRBJ2-1, with TRBD1 matching 7 bases. CDR1 and CDR2 (germline): DFQATT, SNEGSKA (reference sequence). The CDR3 length is 13 residues. The junction had 10 bases not matched to a gene; V was cut back by 3 bases and J by 11 bases. Here the CDR3 reads CSASRDRPNKQFF. Written as DNA, the CDR3 is TGCAGTGCTAGTCGGGACAGACCGAATAAGCAGTTCTTC.

The CDR3 DNA follows: TGCGCCAGCAGCCAAGAGCCTAGCGGGGGTTCCGGGGAGCTGTTTTTT. It codes for CASSQEPSGGSGELFF. The chain uses TRBV4-3 and TRBJ2-2; TRBD2 matches at 10 bases. J lost 6 bases, V lost 0 bases, and 4 bases had no gene match. The CDR3 is made up of 16 amino acids. CDR1 and CDR2 (germline): LGHNA, YSLEER.

By sample fraction, this clonotype is medium-sized. The V call is TRBV5-6, the J call TRBJ2-7; the D call may be TRBD1 or TRBD2 (5 bases each). Germline CDR1 reads SGHDT; CDR2 reads YYEEEE. The CDR3 is 13 residues long. Trimming removed 4 bases at V and 4 bases at J, with 12 bases between. CDR3 protein: CASSQGVPYEQYF. The DNA of the CDR3 is TGTGCCAGCAGCCAGGGAGTTCCTTACGAGCAGTACTTC. Complete variable domain (other parts from reference TRBV5-6 and TRBJ2-7): DAGVTQSPTHLIKTRGQQVTLRCSPKSGHDTVSWYQQALGQGPQFIFQYYEEEERQRGNFPDRFSGHQFPNYSSELNVNALLLGDSALYLCASSQGVPYEQYFGPGTRLTVT.

This clonotype rates as medium-sized. This chain joins TRBV27 and TRBJ2-7; D gene uncertain. This CDR3 contains 13 residues. With 0 bases removed from V and 3 bases from J, the gap between germline ends came to 6 bases. The germline V gene encodes CDR1 MNHEY and CDR2 SMNVEV (reference sequence). The CDR3 nucleotides read TGTGCCAGCAGTTTATCGGGAAGCTACGAGCAGTACTTC. Amino acid sequence: CASSLSGSYEQYF.

The chain couples TRBV20-1 to TRBJ1-1; D remains unclear. The CDR3 is 15 residues long. Germline lookup yields CDR1 DFQATT and CDR2 SNEGSKA (reference sequence). V was trimmed by 1 base and J by 3 bases, leaving 15 bases between them. CDR3 in DNA: TGCAGTGCTAGAGGCCACGGCGGGCGAGACACTGAAGCTTTCTTT. Translating gives CSARGHGGRDTEAFF.

This clonotype was detected a few times. This chain connects TRBV18 to TRBJ1-1; D unresolved. In germline, CDR1 is KGHSH, CDR2 LQKENI. This CDR3 spans 17 amino acids. The ends were cut back, 3 bases at V and 4 bases at J, with 21 bases in the middle. CDR3 sequence (DNA): TGTGCCAGCTCACCGGGAGAGAACTCCTTCTCATTCACTGAAGCTTTCTTT. Protein product: CASSPGENSFSFTEAFF.

This clonotype was seen more than once but under ten times. The chain carries TRBV19 and TRBJ1-3; no firm D call. Between the trimmed V and J ends, which lost 6 bases and 0 bases, there was a span of 15 bases. Germline loops: CDR1 LNHDA, CDR2 SQIVND (reference sequence). The CDR3 spans 16 residues. The CDR3 sequence: CASSPPRRYSGNTIYF. DNA of the CDR3: TGTGCCAGTAGCCCACCGCGGAGATACTCTGGAAACACCATATATTTT.

Note on this clonotype: A single base separates this from a much larger clone, so it may be a read error. The J gene is TRBJ1-5, the V gene TRBV19; D may be TRBD1 (5 bases). This CDR3 is built from 11 residues. Germline CDR1 and CDR2: LNHDA and SQIVND (reference sequence). Trimming cost V 4 bases and J 11 bases, with 9 bases left between them. For the CDR3, the DNA is TGTGCCAGTAGTACGGGGCAGTCCCAGCATTTT. It yields the protein CASSTGQSQHF. The whole variable domain, remainder taken from reference TRBV19 and TRBJ1-5, is DGGITQSPKYLFRKEGQNVTLSCEQNLNHDAMYWYRQDPGQGLRLIYYSQIVNDFQKGDIAEGYSVSREKKESFPLTVTSAQKNPTAFYLCASSTGQSQHFGDGTRLSIL.

The chain carries TRBV5-1 and TRBJ1-6; D is possibly TRBD1 (6 bases). Germline CDR1 is SGHRS and CDR2 is YFSETQ. The V gene lost 4 bases and the J gene lost 7 bases, with 15 bases spanning the gap. The CDR3 is 15 amino acids. This CDR3 reads CASSPGTFGNSPLHF. In DNA form, the CDR3 reads TGCGCCAGCAGCCCCGGGACATTTGGGAATTCACCCCTCCACTTT.

In this sample, this clonotype is medium-sized. The rearrangement joins TRBV15 to TRBJ2-1, with D tentatively TRBD1 or TRBD2 (5 bases each). Between the trimmed V and J ends, which lost 4 bases and 2 bases, there was a span of 9 bases. Germline V CDR1 and CDR2: LNHNV, YYDKDF (reference sequence). The CDR3 totals 14 residues. The CDR3 DNA reads TGTGCCACCAGCACCGGGACCGCCTACAATGAGCAGTTCTTC. Protein product: CATSTGTAYNEQFF.

V is TRBV13 and J is TRBJ2-7; TRBD2 matches 7 bases. V trimming: 5 bases; J trimming: 4 bases; junction bases outside the gene matches: 11. This CDR3 has 15 amino acids. Germline CDR1 reads PRHDT; CDR2 reads FYEKMQ (reference sequence). CDR3 residues: CASSVSWGGIYEQYF. CDR3 sequence (DNA): TGTGCCAGCAGCGTATCATGGGGGGGGATTTACGAGCAGTACTTC.